Presented here are 31 T cell receptor beta chains from one specimen sequenced in a study of shared clonotypes between healthy human individuals. This table comes from immunoSEQ multiplex PCR, and its TCRdb copy is limited to in-frame clones, with some not included. The top ten clones hold around 1.8% of a sample with about 2.1 million clones, 80% to 95% of them seen once. The naive CD8 fraction comprised CD45RO-negative cells positively selected for CCR7 and excluded terminally differentiated effector memory CD45RA+ cells. The source material was naive CD8+ T cells from PBMCs. These receptors were obtained from a man between 18 and 35 years old in good health. Some clones in this sample may be carry-over from other donors' samples.

A single count supports this clone. This chain links TRBV9 with TRBJ2-1; TRBD2 matches 8 bases. Per germline, CDR1 SGDLS and CDR2 YYNGEE. With 1 base clipped from V and 5 bases from J, the junction kept 11 bases outside the gene matches. This CDR3 contains 17 residues. The chain's CDR3 is CASSVPREGLSHNEQFF. CDR3 DNA: TGTGCCAGCAGCGTACCCCGGGAGGGACTATCTCACAATGAGCAGTTCTTC.

The J gene is TRBJ2-2, the V gene TRBV5-6; D assignment may be TRBD1 or TRBD2 (5 bases each). Trimming pared 4 bases from V and 0 bases from J, leaving 10 bases between. CDR1 and CDR2 from the germline V gene are SGHDT and YYEEEE. CDR3 length equals 15 residues. In DNA, the CDR3 is TGTGCCAGCAGCCCGGGGCATACGAACACCGGGGAGCTGTTTTTT. This codes for CASSPGHTNTGELFF.

The CDR3 bases are TGCGCCAGCAGCCAAGGTATCGGGCTAAACTATGGCTACACCTTC. This codes for CASSQGIGLNYGYTF. The J gene is TRBJ1-2, the V gene TRBV4-1; no clear D gene. Per the germline V gene, CDR1 is MGHRA and CDR2 is YSYEKL. This CDR3 contains 15 residues. V shed 1 base and J shed 2 bases, with 11 bases lying between them.

This chain links TRBV7-6 with TRBJ1-1, with D hard to call. This CDR3 contains 14 residues. Germline CDR1 SGHVS, CDR2 FNYEAQ. Deletions cut 1 base from V and 8 bases from J, with 14 bases between. This CDR3 is CASSLEVGVSEAFF. CDR3 sequence (DNA): TGTGCCAGCAGCTTAGAGGTCGGGGTCTCAGAAGCTTTCTTT. Filled out from reference TRBV7-6 and TRBJ1-1, the complete variable domain reads GAGVSQSPRYKVTKRGQDVALRCDPISGHVSLYWYRQALGQGPEFLTYFNYEAQQDKSGLPNDRFSAERPEGSISTLTIQRTEQRDSAMYRCASSLEVGVSEAFFGQGTRLTVV.

The V and J genes are TRBV7-9 and TRBJ2-5; D not certain. The closer fit of TRBJ2-7 to the DNA end suggests the J call may be wrong. The CDR3 is made up of 13 amino acids. Germline loops: CDR1 SEHNR, CDR2 FQNEAQ (reference sequence). The CDR3 DNA reads TGTGCCAGCAGCTCTTATATCTCCTACGAGCAGTACTTC. Amino acids: CASSSYISYEQYF.

The chain employs TRBV18 and TRBJ1-2; unclear D gene. The germline V gene encodes CDR1 KGHSH and CDR2 LQKENI. The CDR3 covers 13 residues. The ends were cut back, 6 bases at V and 3 bases at J, with 11 bases in the middle. The CDR3 nucleotides are TGTGCCAGCTCCCTTCCCGCGGACTATGGCTACACCTTC. Protein: CASSLPADYGYTF.

The DNA of the CDR3 is TGTGCCAGCAGCTTTTCCGACGGACTAGCGGAGCAGTTCTTC. It encodes CASSFSDGLAEQFF. V is TRBV7-7 and J is TRBJ2-1, with 9 bases matching TRBD2. Germline CDR1 is SSHAT and CDR2 is FNYEAQ (reference sequence). J lost 10 bases, V lost 3 bases, and 7 bases had no gene match. The CDR3 is 14 residues long.

The chain carries TRBV4-1 and TRBJ2-3, with D unclear. Germline V gene lookup returns CDR1 MGHRA and CDR2 YSYEKL. V gave up 0 bases and J gave up 6 bases, with 7 bases separating them. This CDR3 contains 13 residues. The CDR3 here is CASSQDEEDTQYF. The CDR3 nucleotides read TGCGCCAGCAGCCAAGATGAGGAGGATACGCAGTATTTT.

V usage is TRBV18 and J usage is TRBJ1-2; D may be TRBD1 (5 bases). Trimming stripped 2 bases from V and 3 bases from J, with 10 bases between. Germline V gives CDR1 KGHSH, CDR2 LQKENI. This CDR3 has 14 amino acids. The CDR3 is CASSPDGGDYGYTF. CDR3 in DNA: TGTGCCAGCTCACCAGACGGGGGAGACTATGGCTACACCTTC. Filled out from reference TRBV18 and TRBJ1-2, the complete variable domain reads NAGVMQNPRHLVRRRGQEARLRCSPMKGHSHVYWYRQLPEEGLKFMVYLQKENIIDESGMPKERFSAEFPKEGPSILRIQQVVRGDSAAYFCASSPDGGDYGYTFGSGTRLTVV.

The chain combines TRBV27 with TRBJ1-5; 7 positions agree with TRBD1. Looked up from germline, CDR1 is MNHEY and CDR2 is SMNVEV (reference sequence). This CDR3 has 16 amino acids. V dropped 4 bases and J dropped 2; count of bases not matched to a gene: 8. The CDR3 coding sequence is TGTGCCAGCAGTTGCTCGGACAGGCGGGGCAATCAGCCCCAGCATTTT. Translated: CASSCSDRRGNQPQHF.

The genes are TRBV19 and TRBJ1-2, with no clear D. This CDR3 spans 12 amino acids. Germline CDR1 reads LNHDA; CDR2 reads SQIVND (reference sequence). The germline V and J ends were trimmed by 6 bases and 6 bases, with 11 bases remaining between them. Written as DNA, the CDR3 is TGTGCCAGTAGAATGAGCCAGGATGGCTACACCTTC. This codes for CASRMSQDGYTF.

This chain uses TRBV7-9 with TRBJ2-2; TRBD1 aligns across 8 bases. The CDR3 contains 16 residues. CDR1 and CDR2 from the germline V gene are SEHNR and FQNEAQ (reference sequence). V was pared by 3 bases and J by 4 bases, with 7 bases of the junction left unmatched. In nucleotides, the CDR3 is TGTGCCAGCAGCTTGGTGCAGGGGGCTATCACCGGGGAGCTGTTTTTT. It encodes CASSLVQGAITGELFF.

Worth noting for this clone: This same CDR3 is encoded by further DNA sequences in the sample. This chain connects TRBV11-3 to TRBJ2-7; TRBD1 matches 10 bases. The CDR3 is made up of 14 amino acids. The trim removed 4 bases at V and 3 bases at J, leaving 3 bases unmatched. CDR1 is SGHNT and CDR2 is YENEEA in the germline V gene. The CDR3 is CASSSRDRGYEQYF. The CDR3 DNA is TGTGCCAGCAGCTCCCGGGACAGGGGCTACGAGCAGTACTTC. Full variable domain (remainder filled in from reference TRBV11-3 and TRBJ2-7): EAGVVQSPRYKIIEKKQPVAFWCNPISGHNTLYWYLQNLGQGPELLIRYENEEAVDDSQLPKDRFSAERLKGVDSTLKIQPAELGDSAVYLCASSSRDRGYEQYFGPGTRLTVT.

This sequence joins TRBV4-1 and TRBJ2-7; 7 positions agree with TRBD2. The CDR3 covers 15 residues. After removal of 1 base from V and 7 bases from J, the junction contained 10 bases not matched to a gene. Germline V lookup: CDR1 MGHRA, CDR2 YSYEKL. CDR3 sequence: CASSQARIGGEEQYF. CDR3 DNA: TGCGCCAGCAGCCAAGCTCGAATTGGGGGGGAGGAGCAGTACTTC.

J is TRBJ2-7 and V is TRBV21-1; TRBD2 is the table's D call, not checked against the DNA. TRBV21-1 constitutes a pseudogene. CDR3 length equals 14 residues. CDR3 region: CARMGLAGPHEQYF. Here the CDR3 DNA reads TGTGCCAGAATGGGACTAGCGGGACCCCACGAGCAGTACTTC.

This clone is a singleton in its sample. This rearrangement joins TRBV27 to TRBJ1-5; TRBD1 matches 8 bases. The CDR3 length is 21 residues. CDR1 and CDR2 (germline): MNHEY, SMNVEV (reference sequence). Trimming removed 6 bases from V and 0 bases from J; junction bases left unmatched: 22. CDR3 sequence: CASSPFQDRAALVDSNQPQHF. The CDR3 DNA reads TGTGCCAGCAGCCCCTTTCAGGACAGGGCAGCCCTCGTTGATAGCAATCAGCCCCAGCATTTT.

The chain employs TRBV28 and TRBJ1-2; D remains unclear. The V end was cut by 7 bases, the J end by 4 bases, with 13 bases between. Per the germline V gene, CDR1 is MDHEN and CDR2 is SYDVKM. The CDR3 extends over 13 amino acids. CDR3 amino acids: CASTDPEGYGYTF. As DNA, the CDR3 is TGTGCCAGCACCGATCCAGAGGGCTATGGCTACACCTTC.

V usage is TRBV6-6 and J usage is TRBJ1-1; D unclear. Looked up from germline, CDR1 is MNHNY and CDR2 is SVGAGI (reference sequence). This CDR3 contains 8 residues. CDR3 protein: CAVTEAFF. The DNA of the CDR3 is TGTGCGGTCACTGAAGCTTTCTTT.

This CDR3 reads CASSQEGEGDEQYF. For the CDR3, the DNA is TGCGCCAGCAGCCAAGAAGGCGAAGGGGACGAGCAGTACTTC. The gene calls are TRBV4-3 and TRBJ2-7, with D maybe TRBD1 (5 bases). V dropped 0 bases and J dropped 5 bases, with 11 bases sitting between them. This CDR3 spans 14 amino acids. Germline loops: CDR1 LGHNA, CDR2 YSLEER.

Concerning this clone itself: This sample includes further DNA sequences coding for the same CDR3. This sequence joins TRBV28 and TRBJ2-1, with TRBD1 as a possible D gene (6 bases). With 3 bases removed from V and 4 bases from J, the gap between germline ends came to 10 bases. Per germline, CDR1 MDHEN and CDR2 SYDVKM. There are 14 residues in the CDR3. In DNA, the CDR3 is TGTGCCAGCAGTTTCGGAACAGGGTACAATGAGCAGTTCTTC. It codes for CASSFGTGYNEQFF.

The chain uses TRBV7-9 and TRBJ1-1; D is unresolved. The CDR3 covers 15 residues. Germline V gene data show CDR1 as SEHNR and CDR2 as FQNEAQ (reference sequence). V dropped 3 bases and J dropped 0 bases, with 11 bases sitting between them. CDR3 in DNA: TGTGCCAGCAGCTTTGGAGGGTCCCTGAACACTGAAGCTTTCTTT. It encodes CASSFGGSLNTEAFF.

The rearrangement links TRBV30 to TRBJ2-6; unclear D gene. Germline loops: CDR1 GTSNPN, CDR2 SVGIG (reference sequence). This CDR3 has 21 residues. The germline V and J ends were trimmed by 2 bases and 2 bases, with 28 bases remaining between them. CDR3 DNA: TGTGCCTGGAGTACCGAAAAAAATACAGCGCCCTTAAGGGCTGGGGCCAACGTCCTGACTTTC. Protein sequence: CAWSTEKNTAPLRAGANVLTF.

This chain links TRBV5-4 with TRBJ1-1; D unresolved. The CDR3 is made up of 12 amino acids. Trimming removed 5 bases from V and 6 bases from J, with 11 bases in between. Germline loops: CDR1 SGHNT, CDR2 YYREEE (reference sequence). Here the CDR3 DNA reads TGTGCCAGCAGGTCTGGAACTTCTGAAGCTTTCTTT. Its translation: CASRSGTSEAFF. The full variable domain, with the rest looked up from reference TRBV5-4 and TRBJ1-1, is ETGVTQSPTHLIKTRGQQVTLRCSSQSGHNTVSWYQQALGQGPQFIFQYYREEENGRGNFPPRFSGLQFPNYSSELNVNALELDDSALYLCASRSGTSEAFFGQGTRLTVV.

This clone was picked up one time. The chain couples TRBV7-9 to TRBJ1-5; D gene ambiguous. Trimming shortened V by 5 bases and J by 7 bases, and 9 bases separated the two germline ends. The CDR3 sequence is 12 residues long. Germline V gives CDR1 SEHNR, CDR2 FQNEAQ (reference sequence). Written as DNA, the CDR3 is TGTGCCAGCAGCCCTTACGGGCAGCCCCAGCATTTT. Its protein product is CASSPYGQPQHF.

This chain uses TRBV5-1 with TRBJ2-5; D is unresolved. CDR1 is SGHRS and CDR2 is YFSETQ in the germline V gene. CDR3 length equals 13 residues. V was pared by 0 bases and J by 0 bases, with 3 bases between. CDR3 region: CASSLEYQETQYF. The CDR3 DNA is TGCGCCAGCAGCTTGGAGTACCAAGAGACCCAGTACTTC.

J is TRBJ2-1 and V is TRBV9; a weak D match, TRBD2 (6 bases). Germline V lookup: CDR1 SGDLS, CDR2 YYNGEE. V lost 4 bases and J lost 10, with 15 bases in between. CDR3 size: 13 residues. The CDR3 bases are TGTGCCAGCAGCTCTCCCACGGGGAGGGAGCAGTTCTTC. Translating gives CASSSPTGREQFF.

The chain carries TRBV9 and TRBJ2-3; 8 nucleotides agree with TRBD2. The CDR3 extends over 15 amino acids. The trim removed 3 bases at V and 5 bases at J, leaving 8 bases unmatched. Germline CDR1 reads SGDLS; CDR2 reads YYNGEE. The CDR3 region is CASSDIERELDTQYF. CDR3 nucleotides: TGTGCCAGCAGCGACATAGAGCGGGAGTTAGATACGCAGTATTTT.

This clone was observed a handful of times. This chain links TRBV7-2 with TRBJ1-1; D unresolved. From germline, CDR1 is SGHTA and CDR2 FQGNSA. Trimming removed 1 base from V and 6 bases from J, with 9 bases in between. The CDR3 sequence is 13 residues long. DNA of the CDR3: TGTGCCAGCAGCTTAGGGCTTGGGGCTGAAGCTTTCTTT. Translating gives CASSLGLGAEAFF.

V gene TRBV28 combines with J gene TRBJ2-5, with 16 positions matching TRBD2. The germline gives CDR1 MDHEN, CDR2 SYDVKM. This CDR3 has 16 amino acids. With V trimmed by 6 bases and J by 5 bases, 6 bases remained unmatched. The CDR3 region is CASSGTSGRAYETQYF. As DNA, the CDR3 is TGTGCCAGCAGCGGGACTAGCGGGAGGGCCTATGAGACCCAGTACTTC.

CDR3 protein: CASSPLFGGYEQYF. CDR3 in DNA: TGTGCCAGCAGCCCATTATTTGGTGGCTACGAGCAGTACTTC. The chain has TRBV27 and TRBJ2-7, with D unclear. Per germline, CDR1 MNHEY and CDR2 SMNVEV (reference sequence). CDR3 size: 14 residues. With 6 bases removed from V and 3 bases from J, the gap between germline ends came to 15 bases.

The J gene is TRBJ2-7, the V gene TRBV7-6; TRBD2 is a possible D gene (5 bases). From germline, CDR1 is SGHVS and CDR2 FNYEAQ. Trimming stripped 2 bases from V and 0 bases from J, with 14 bases between. The CDR3 covers 16 residues. The CDR3, as DNA: TGTGCCAGCAGCTTATTATTTGGGGAGAGCTCCTACGAGCAGTACTTC. Residues: CASSLLFGESSYEQYF.